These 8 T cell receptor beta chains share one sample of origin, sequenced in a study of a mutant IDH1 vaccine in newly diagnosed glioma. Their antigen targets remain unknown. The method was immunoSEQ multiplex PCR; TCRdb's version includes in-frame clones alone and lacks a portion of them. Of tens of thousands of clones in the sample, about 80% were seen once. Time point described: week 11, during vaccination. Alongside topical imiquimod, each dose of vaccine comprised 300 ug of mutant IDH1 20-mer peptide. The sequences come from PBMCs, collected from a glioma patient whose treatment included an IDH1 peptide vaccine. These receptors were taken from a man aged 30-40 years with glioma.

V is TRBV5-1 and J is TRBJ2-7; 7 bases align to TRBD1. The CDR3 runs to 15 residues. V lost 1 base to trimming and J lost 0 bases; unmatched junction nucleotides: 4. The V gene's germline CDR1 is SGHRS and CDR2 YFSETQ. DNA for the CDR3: TGCGCCAGCAGCTTGAGAGGACAGGACTCCTACGAGCAGTACTTC. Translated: CASSLRGQDSYEQYF.

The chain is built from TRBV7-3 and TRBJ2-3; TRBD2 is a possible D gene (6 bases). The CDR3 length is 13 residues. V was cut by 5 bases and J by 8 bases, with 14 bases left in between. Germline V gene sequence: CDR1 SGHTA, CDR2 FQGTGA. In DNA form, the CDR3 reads TGTGCCAGCAGCAAAACGGGGGTCGGTACGCAGTATTTT. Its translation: CASSKTGVGTQYF.

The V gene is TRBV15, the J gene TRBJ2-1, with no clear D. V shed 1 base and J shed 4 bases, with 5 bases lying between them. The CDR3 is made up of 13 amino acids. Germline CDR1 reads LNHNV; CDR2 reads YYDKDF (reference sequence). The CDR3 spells CATSRARYNEQFF. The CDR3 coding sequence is TGTGCCACCAGCAGAGCACGGTACAATGAGCAGTTCTTC.

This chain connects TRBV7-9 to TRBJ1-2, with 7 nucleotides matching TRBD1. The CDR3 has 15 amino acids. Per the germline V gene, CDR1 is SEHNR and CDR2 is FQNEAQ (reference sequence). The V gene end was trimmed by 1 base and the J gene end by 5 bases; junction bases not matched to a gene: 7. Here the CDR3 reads CASSLVEGAHYGYTF. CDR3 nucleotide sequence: TGTGCCAGCAGCTTAGTGGAGGGGGCCCATTATGGCTACACCTTC.

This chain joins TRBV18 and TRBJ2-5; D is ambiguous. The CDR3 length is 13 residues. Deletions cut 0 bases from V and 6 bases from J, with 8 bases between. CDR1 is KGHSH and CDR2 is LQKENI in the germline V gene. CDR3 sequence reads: CASSPPDRKTQYF. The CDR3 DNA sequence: TGTGCCAGCTCACCACCGGATAGAAAGACCCAGTACTTC.

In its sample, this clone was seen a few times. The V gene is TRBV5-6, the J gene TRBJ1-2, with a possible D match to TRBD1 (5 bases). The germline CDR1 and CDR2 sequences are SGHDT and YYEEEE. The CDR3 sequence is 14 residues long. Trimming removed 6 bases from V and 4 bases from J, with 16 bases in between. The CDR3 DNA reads TGTGCCAGCACGCGCCAGGGTGTTAGCTATGGCTACACCTTC. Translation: CASTRQGVSYGYTF.

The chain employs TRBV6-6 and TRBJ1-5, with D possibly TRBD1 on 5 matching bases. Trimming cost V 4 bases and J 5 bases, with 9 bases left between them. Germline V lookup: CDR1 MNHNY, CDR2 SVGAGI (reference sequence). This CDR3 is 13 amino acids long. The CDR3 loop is CASSSREDQPQHF. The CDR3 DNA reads TGTGCCAGCAGTTCCAGGGAAGATCAGCCCCAGCATTTT.

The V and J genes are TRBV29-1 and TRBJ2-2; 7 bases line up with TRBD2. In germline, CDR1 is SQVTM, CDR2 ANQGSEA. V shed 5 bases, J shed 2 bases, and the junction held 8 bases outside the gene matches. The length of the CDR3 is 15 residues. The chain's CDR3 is CSVSDLAENTGELFF. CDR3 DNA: TGCAGCGTTTCGGACCTAGCGGAAAACACCGGGGAGCTGTTTTTT.